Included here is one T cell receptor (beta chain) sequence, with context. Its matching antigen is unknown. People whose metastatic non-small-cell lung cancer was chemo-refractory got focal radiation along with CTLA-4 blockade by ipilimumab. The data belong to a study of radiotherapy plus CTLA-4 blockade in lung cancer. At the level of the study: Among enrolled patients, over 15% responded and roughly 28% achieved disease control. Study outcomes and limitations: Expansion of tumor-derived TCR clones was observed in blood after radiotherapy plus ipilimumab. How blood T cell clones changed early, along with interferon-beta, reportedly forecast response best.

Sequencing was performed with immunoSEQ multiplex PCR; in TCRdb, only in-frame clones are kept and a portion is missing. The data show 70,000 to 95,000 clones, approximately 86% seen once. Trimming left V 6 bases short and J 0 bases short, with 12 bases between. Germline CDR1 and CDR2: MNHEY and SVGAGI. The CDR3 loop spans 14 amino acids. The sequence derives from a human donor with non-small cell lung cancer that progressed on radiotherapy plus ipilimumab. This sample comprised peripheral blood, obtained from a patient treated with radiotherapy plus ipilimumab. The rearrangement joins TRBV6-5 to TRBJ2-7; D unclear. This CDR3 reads CASRYALGSYEQYF. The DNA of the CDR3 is TGTGCCAGCAGGTACGCCTTGGGCTCCTACGAGCAGTACTTC.